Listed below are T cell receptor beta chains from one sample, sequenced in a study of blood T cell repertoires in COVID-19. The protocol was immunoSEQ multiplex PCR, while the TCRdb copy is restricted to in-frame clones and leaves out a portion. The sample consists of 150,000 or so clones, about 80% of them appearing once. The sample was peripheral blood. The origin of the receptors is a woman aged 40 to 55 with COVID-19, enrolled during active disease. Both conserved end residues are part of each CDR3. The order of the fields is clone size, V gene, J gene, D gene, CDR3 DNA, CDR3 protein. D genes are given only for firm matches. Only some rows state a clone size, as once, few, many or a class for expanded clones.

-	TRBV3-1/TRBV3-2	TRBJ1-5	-	TGTGCCAGCAGCCAAGAAATCGGTAGCAATCAGCCCCAGCATTTT	CASSQEIGSNQPQHF
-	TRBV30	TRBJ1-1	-	TGTGCCTGGAGTCCCCAGGGCACTGAAGCTTTCTTT	CAWSPQGTEAFF
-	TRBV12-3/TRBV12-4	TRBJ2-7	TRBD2	TGTGCCAGCAAACTAGCGGGTAACTACGAGCAGTACTTC	CASKLAGNYEQYF
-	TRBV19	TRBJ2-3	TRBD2	TGTGCCAGTCGAAAAGGGACTAGCGGGAGGGGCACAGATACGCAGTATTTT	CASRKGTSGRGTDTQYF
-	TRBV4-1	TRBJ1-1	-	TGCGCCAGCAGCCTTGAAACCACAGGGACCCAGGGCACTGAAGCTTTCTTT	CASSLETTGTQGTEAFF
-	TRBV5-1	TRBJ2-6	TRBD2	TGCGCCAGCAGCTTAGCGGGAGGTTATGGGGCCAACGTCCTGACTTTC	CASSLAGGYGANVLTF
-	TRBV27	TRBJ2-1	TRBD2	TGTGCCAGCACCGCCCTCCCGGGACTAGAGGGGGAGAATGAGCAGTTCTTC	CASTALPGLEGENEQFF
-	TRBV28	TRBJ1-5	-	TGTGCCAGCAGTTTAGGGCAGGCCTATCGCAATCAGCCCCAGCATTTT	CASSLGQAYRNQPQHF
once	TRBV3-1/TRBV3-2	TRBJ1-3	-	TGTGCCAGCAGCCGGACCGCAGACAGCCACTCTGGAAACACCATATATTTT	CASSRTADSHSGNTIYF
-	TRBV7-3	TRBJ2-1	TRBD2	TGTGCCAGCAGCAAGGCCGGGACTAGCGGGAGGGCGGGGCAGTTCTTC	CASSKAGTSGRAGQFF
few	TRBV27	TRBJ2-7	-	TGTGCCAGCAGTGCTACCGGGACATTAACCTACGAGCAGTACTTC	CASSATGTLTYEQYF
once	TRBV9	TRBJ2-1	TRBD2	TGTGCCAGCAGTGGGCTAGCGGGGGATTACAATGAGCAGTTCTTC	CASSGLAGDYNEQFF
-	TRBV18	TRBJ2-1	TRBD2	TGTGCCAGCTCACCGGGACTAGCTATGCGTGAGCAGTTCTTC	CASSPGLAMREQFF
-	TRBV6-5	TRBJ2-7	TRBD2	TGTGCCAGCAGCGTGACTAGCGGGGGCTACGAGCAGTACTTC	CASSVTSGGYEQYF
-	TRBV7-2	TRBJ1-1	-	TGTGCCAGCAGTCAGGGGCAGAGTTTCACTGAAGCTTTCTTT	CASSQGQSFTEAFF
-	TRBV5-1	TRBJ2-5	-	TGCGCCAGCAGCCCGGGAAAAACCCCGTTTGGAGAGACCCAGTACTTC	CASSPGKTPFGETQYF
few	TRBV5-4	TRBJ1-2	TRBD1	TGTGCCAGCAGCCTTGACAGGGGCTATGGCTACACCTTC	CASSLDRGYGYTF
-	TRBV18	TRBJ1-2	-	TGTGCCAGCTCAGCCCGACTTGGCTACACCTTC	CASSARLGYTF
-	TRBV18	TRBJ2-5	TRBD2	TGTGCCAGCTCTCCACTAGCGGGGGGGCCTGGCCAAGAGACCCAGTACTTC	CASSPLAGGPGQETQYF
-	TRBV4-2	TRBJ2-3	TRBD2	TGTGCCAGCAGCCAAGGGGGGGGACTAGCGAGGGTTACGCAGTATTTT	CASSQGGGLARVTQYF
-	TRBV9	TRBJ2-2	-	TGTGCCAGCAGCGTACTTGGCAGGGTCGACGGGGAGCTGTTTTTT	CASSVLGRVDGELFF
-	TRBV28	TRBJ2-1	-	TGTGCCAGTCACCCGACTGGGTCCTACTACAATGAGCAGTTCTTC	CASHPTGSYYNEQFF
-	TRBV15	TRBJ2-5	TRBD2	TGTGCCACCAGCAGGGTATCGGGGGGGGAGACCCAGTACTTC	CATSRVSGGETQYF
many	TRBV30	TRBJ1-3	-	TGTGCCTGGAGTCGGGGGGGAAACACCATATATTTT	CAWSRGGNTIYF
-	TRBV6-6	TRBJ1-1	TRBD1	TGTGCCAGCAGTAAAGACAGGGACGCTGAAGCTTTCTTT	CASSKDRDAEAFF
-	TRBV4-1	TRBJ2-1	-	TGCGCCAGCAGCCAAGGTCCCGGGAGTCCAACCTACAATGAGCAGTTCTTC	CASSQGPGSPTYNEQFF
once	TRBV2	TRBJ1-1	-	TGTGCCAGCAGGGTGGACAGCGCAGCTTTCTTT	CASRVDSAAFF
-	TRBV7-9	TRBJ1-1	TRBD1	TGTGCCAGCAGCCTAAAAGACAGGGTCGCTTTCTTT	CASSLKDRVAFF
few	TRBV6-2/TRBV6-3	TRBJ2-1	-	TGTGCCAGCAGTTACAGTCCTAGCAACCACAATGAGCAGTTCTTC	CASSYSPSNHNEQFF
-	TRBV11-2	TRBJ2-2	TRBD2	TGTGCCAGCAGCTTTAGGACTAGTACCACCGGGGAGCTGTTTTTT	CASSFRTSTTGELFF
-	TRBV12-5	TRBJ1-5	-	TGTGCTAGTGGTTTGGTACGGGGTGGTTGGTGGGTGGGCGGCAATCAGCCCCAGCATTTT	CASGLVRGGWWVGGNQPQHF
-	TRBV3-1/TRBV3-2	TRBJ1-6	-	TGTGCCAGCAGCCGTAGGGGTATTGGTAATTCACCCCTCCACTTT	CASSRRGIGNSPLHF
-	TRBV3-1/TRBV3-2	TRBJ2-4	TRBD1	TGTGCCAGCCAGGGGGTAGCCAAAAACATTCAGTACTTC	CASQGVAKNIQYF
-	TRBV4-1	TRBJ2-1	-	TGCGCCAGCAGCCAATCAAGAGGGGGTCTAAACAATGAGCAGTTCTTC	CASSQSRGGLNNEQFF
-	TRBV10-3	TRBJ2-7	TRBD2	TGTGCCATCCTAGCGGGAGGGATGACCTACGAGCAGTACTTC	CAILAGGMTYEQYF
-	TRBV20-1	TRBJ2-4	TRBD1	TGCAGTGCTCGGGACAGCCTCGTTCAGTACTTC	CSARDSLVQYF
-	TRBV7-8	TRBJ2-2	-	TGTGCCAGCAGCGCACGGCGACTCCCTTTCGCCGGGGAGCTGTTTTTT	CASSARRLPFAGELFF
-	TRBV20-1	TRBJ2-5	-	TGCAGTGCGAGACAGTACGAGACCCAGTACTTC	CSARQYETQYF
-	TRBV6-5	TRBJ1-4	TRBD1	TGTGCCAGCAGTTCGGGACAGGGGTGTTTTTTT	CASSSGQGCFF
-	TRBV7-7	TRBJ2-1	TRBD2	TGTGCTAGCAGCGATGCGGCTAGCGGGGACAATGAGCAGTTCTTC	CASSDAASGDNEQFF
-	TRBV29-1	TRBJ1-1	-	TGCAGCGGCCCCCCCCGGGGATCAACTGAAGCTTTCTTT	CSGPPRGSTEAFF
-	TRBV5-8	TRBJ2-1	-	TGTGCCAGCAGCACCCCTAGGCTACCTCCCTACAATGAGCAGTTCTTC	CASSTPRLPPYNEQFF
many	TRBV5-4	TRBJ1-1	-	TGTGCCAGCAGCCCACAGGGTGTTATGAACACTGAAGCTTTCTTT	CASSPQGVMNTEAFF
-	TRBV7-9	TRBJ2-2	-	TGTGCCAGCAGTCGAGTCCCACAGGCCTACGCGAACACCGGGGAGCTGTTTTTT	CASSRVPQAYANTGELFF
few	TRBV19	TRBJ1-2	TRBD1	TGTGCCAGTAGTCCCCAAGGGGGCAACTATGGCTACACCTTC	CASSPQGGNYGYTF
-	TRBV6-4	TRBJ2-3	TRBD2	TGTGCCAGCAGTGAGGTAGCGGGGGCCCTCGATACGCAGTATTTT	CASSEVAGALDTQYF
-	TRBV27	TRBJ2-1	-	TGTGCCAGCAGGGAACAGGGAACTTACAATGAGCAGTTCTTC	CASREQGTYNEQFF